The clone carrying this TCR beta chain was detected once. Its antigen is not identified. The entry originates in a study of T cell responses to AZD1222 COVID-19 vaccine. Study-wide findings and caveats: Regions 160-218 and 743-854 dominated among vaccine-associated CD4 TCRs spanning spike. Only six people who got AZD1222 tested seropositive at baseline. It should be noted that donors were predominantly white British and more often female, and clonal diversity was possibly underestimated.

The assay was immunoSEQ multiplex PCR, and TCRdb's table has in-frame clones only and misses some. This sample carries some 200,000 clones, around nine tenths of them seen once, and the ten largest clones take roughly 26%. Sequenced here: peripheral blood, sampled 28 days after the second AZD1222 dose. The TCR originated in an adult who received the AZD1222 COVID-19 vaccine.

CDR3 region: CASSFGSGYEQYF. The CDR3 DNA is TGTGCCAGCAGTTTCGGGTCTGGGTACGAGCAGTACTTC. This chain links TRBV2 with TRBJ2-7; D unresolved. The CDR3 loop spans 13 amino acids. Germline CDR1 SNHLY, CDR2 FYNNEI. Trimming stripped 5 bases from V and 4 bases from J, with 12 bases between.